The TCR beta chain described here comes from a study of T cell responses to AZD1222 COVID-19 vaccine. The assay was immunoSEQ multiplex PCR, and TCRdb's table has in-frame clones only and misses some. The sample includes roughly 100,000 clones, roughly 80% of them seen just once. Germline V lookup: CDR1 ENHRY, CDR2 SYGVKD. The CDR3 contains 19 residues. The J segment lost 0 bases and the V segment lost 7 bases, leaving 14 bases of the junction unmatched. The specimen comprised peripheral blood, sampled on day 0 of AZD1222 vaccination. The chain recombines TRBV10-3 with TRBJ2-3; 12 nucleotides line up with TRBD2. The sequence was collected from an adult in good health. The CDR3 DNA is TGTGCCATCAACAAAGTGACTAGCGGGGGAGGTTCTAGCACAGATACGCAGTATTTT. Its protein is CAINKVTSGGGSSTDTQYF.